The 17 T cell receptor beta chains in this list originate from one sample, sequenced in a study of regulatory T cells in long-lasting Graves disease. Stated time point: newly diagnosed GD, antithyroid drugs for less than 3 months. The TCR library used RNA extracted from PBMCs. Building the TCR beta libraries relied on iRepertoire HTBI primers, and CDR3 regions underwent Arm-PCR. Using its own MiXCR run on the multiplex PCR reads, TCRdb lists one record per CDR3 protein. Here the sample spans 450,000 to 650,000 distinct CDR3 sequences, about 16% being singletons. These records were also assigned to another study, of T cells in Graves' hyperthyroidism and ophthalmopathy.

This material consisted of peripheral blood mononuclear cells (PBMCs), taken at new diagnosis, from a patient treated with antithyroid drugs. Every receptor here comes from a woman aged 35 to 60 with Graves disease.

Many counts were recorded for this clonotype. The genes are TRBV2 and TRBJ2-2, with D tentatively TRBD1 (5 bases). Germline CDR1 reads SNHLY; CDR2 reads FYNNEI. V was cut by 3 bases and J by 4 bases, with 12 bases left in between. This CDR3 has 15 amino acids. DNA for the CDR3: TGTGCCAGCAGTGACAGGTCCCAGGGCACCGGGGAGCTGTTTTTT. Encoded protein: CASSDRSQGTGELFF.

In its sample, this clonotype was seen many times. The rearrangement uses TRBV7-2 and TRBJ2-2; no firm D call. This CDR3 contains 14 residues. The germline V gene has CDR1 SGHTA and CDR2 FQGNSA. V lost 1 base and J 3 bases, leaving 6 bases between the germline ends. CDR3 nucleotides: TGTGCCAGCAGCTTAGTCGGGTACACCGGGGAGCTGTTTTTT. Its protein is CASSLVGYTGELFF.

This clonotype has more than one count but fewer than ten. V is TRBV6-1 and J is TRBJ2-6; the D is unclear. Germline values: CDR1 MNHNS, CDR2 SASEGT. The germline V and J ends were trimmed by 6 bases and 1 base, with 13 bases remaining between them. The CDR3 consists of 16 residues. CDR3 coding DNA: TGTGCCAGCAGGCCCCGGATACTATCTGGGGCCAACGTCCTGACTTTC. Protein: CASRPRILSGANVLTF.

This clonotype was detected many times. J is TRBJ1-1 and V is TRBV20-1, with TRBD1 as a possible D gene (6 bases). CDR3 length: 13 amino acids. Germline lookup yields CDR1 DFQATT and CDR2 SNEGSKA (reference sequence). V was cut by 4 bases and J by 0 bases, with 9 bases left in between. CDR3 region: CSAIRGLNTEAFF. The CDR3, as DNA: TGCAGTGCTATTCGGGGGCTGAACACTGAAGCTTTCTTT.

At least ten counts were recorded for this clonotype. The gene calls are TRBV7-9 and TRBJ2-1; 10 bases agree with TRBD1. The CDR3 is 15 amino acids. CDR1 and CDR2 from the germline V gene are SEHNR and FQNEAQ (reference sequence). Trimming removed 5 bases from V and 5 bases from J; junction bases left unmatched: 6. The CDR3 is CASSMTGGKDNEQFF. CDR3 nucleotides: TGTGCCAGCAGCATGACAGGGGGCAAGGACAATGAGCAGTTCTTC.

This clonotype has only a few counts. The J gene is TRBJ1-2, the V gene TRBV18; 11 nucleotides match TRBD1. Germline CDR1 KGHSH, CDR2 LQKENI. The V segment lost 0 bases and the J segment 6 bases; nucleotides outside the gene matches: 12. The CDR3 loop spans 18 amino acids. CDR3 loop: CASSPPNSGTGGKDGYTF. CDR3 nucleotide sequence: TGTGCCAGCTCACCACCTAACTCCGGGACAGGGGGAAAAGATGGCTACACCTTC.

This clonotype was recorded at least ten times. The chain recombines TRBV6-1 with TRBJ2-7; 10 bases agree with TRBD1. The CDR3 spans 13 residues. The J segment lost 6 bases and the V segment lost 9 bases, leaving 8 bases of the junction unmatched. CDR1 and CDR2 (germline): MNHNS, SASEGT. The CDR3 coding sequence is TGTGCCAGGTGTGGGGACAGGGGCTCCGAGCAGTACTTC. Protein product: CARCGDRGSEQYF.

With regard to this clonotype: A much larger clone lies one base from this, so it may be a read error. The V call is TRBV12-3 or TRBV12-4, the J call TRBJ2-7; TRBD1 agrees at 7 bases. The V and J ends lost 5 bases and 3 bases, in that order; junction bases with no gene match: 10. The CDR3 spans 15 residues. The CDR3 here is CASSGPGTAHYEQYF. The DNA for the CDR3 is TGTGCCAGCAGTGGGCCAGGGACAGCTCACTACGAGCAGTACTTC.

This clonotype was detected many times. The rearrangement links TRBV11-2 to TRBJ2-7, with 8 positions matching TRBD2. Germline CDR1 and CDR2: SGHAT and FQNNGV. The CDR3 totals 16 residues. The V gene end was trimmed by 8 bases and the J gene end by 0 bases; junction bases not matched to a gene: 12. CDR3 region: CASDTGTRRHSYEQYF. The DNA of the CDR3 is TGTGCCAGCGACACGGGGACTAGGCGACACTCCTACGAGCAGTACTTC.

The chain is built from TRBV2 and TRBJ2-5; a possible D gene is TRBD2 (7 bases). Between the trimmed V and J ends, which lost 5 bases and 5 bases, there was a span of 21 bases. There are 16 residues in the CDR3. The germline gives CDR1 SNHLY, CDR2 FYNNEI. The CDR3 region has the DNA TGTGCCAGCAGTACCGGTGGGGGGGGGGCAGGGGAGACCCAGTACTTC. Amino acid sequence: CASSTGGGGAGETQYF.

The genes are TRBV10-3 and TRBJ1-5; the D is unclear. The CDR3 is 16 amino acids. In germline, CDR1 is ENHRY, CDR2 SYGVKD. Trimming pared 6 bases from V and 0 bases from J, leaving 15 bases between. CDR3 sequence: CAIRNTKKYSNQPQHF. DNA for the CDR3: TGTGCCATCAGAAATACAAAAAAATATAGCAATCAGCCCCAGCATTTT.

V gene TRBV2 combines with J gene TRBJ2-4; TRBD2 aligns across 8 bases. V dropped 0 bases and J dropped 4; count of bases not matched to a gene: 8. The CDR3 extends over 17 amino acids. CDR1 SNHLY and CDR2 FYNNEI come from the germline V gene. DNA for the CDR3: TGTGCCAGCAGTGAAGCGGGGTTCGGCGGGGGGAAAAACATTCAGTACTTC. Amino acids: CASSEAGFGGGKNIQYF. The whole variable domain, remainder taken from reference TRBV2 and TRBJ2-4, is EPEVTQTPSHQVTQMGQEVILRCVPISNHLYFYWYRQILGQKVEFLVSFYNNEISEKSEIFDDQFSVERPDGSNFTLKIRSTKLEDSAMYFCASSEAGFGGGKNIQYFGAGTRLSVL.

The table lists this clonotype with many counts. The CDR3: CASSRDRGVDEQYF. For the CDR3, the DNA is TGTGCCAGCAGTCGGGACAGGGGGGTTGACGAGCAGTACTTC. This chain uses TRBV6-1 with TRBJ2-7, with TRBD1 matching over 11 bases. This CDR3 is built from 14 residues. Trimming at V came to 5 bases and at J to 5 bases, leaving 5 bases not matched to a gene. Germline assignment: CDR1 MNHNS and CDR2 SASEGT.

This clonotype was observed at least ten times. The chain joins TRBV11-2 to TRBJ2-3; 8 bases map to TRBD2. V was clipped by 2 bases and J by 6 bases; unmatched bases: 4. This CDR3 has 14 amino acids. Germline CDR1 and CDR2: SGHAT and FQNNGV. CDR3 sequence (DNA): TGTGCCAGCAGCTTATCCCGACTAGCGGATACGCAGTATTTT. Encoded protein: CASSLSRLADTQYF.

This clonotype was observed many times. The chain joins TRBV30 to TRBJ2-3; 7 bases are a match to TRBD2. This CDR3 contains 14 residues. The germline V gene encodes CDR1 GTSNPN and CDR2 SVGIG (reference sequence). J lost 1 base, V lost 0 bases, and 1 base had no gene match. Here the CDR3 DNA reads TGTGCCTGGAGTGTAGCGGGACGCACAGATACGCAGTATTTT. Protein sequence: CAWSVAGRTDTQYF.

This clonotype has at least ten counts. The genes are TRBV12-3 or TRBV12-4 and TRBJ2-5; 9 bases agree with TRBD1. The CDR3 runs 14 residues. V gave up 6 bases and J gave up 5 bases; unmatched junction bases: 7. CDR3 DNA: TGTGCCAGCAGCACGGGGACAGGGTCGGAGACCCAGTACTTC. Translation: CASSTGTGSETQYF.

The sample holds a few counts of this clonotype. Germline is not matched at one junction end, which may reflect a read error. The CDR3 loop reads CASSFRSDFLPYEQYF. CDR3 nucleotides: TGTGCCAGCAGCTTTCGCAGTGATTTCCTACCCTACGAGCAGTACTTC. This chain links TRBV5-1 with TRBJ2-7; D is uncertain. Germline CDR1 is SGHRS and CDR2 is YFSETQ. The CDR3 runs 16 residues.